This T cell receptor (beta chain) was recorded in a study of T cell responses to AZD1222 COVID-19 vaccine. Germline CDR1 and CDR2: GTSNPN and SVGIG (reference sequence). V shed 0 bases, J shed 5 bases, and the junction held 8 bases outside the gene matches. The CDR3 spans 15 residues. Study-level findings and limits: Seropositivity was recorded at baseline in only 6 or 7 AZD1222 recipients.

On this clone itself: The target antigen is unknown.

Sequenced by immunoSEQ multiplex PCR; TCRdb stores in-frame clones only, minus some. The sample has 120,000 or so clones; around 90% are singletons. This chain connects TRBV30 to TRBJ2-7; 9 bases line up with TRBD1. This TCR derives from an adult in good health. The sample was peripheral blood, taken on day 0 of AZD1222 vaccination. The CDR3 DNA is TGTGCCTGGAGTGTACCCGGGACAGGGAGGGACGAGCAGTACTTC. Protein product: CAWSVPGTGRDEQYF.